These 5 T cell receptor beta chains were all obtained from the same sample, sequenced in a study of T cells in narcolepsy. The table came from immunoSEQ multiplex PCR; TCRdb's copy has only in-frame clones and leaves some out. The table has some 23,000 clones, 70% to 85% seen once. Material: CD45RA- memory CD4+ T cells from PBMCs. These receptors came from a human donor with narcolepsy.

This chain connects TRBV9 to TRBJ1-2; D may be TRBD1 (6 bases). The CDR3 runs to 13 residues. V dropped 3 bases and J dropped 4 bases, with 10 bases sitting between them. The germline gives CDR1 SGDLS, CDR2 YYNGEE. This CDR3 reads CASSATGSYGYTF. The CDR3 DNA is TGTGCCAGCAGCGCTACAGGGAGCTATGGCTACACCTTC.

The chain uses TRBV5-1 and TRBJ2-7; D might be TRBD1 (6 bases). The CDR3 totals 13 residues. V was clipped by 0 bases and J by 5 bases, with 9 bases between them. Germline V gene data show CDR1 as SGHRS and CDR2 as YFSETQ. The CDR3 spells CASSLVQGHEQYF. CDR3 bases: TGCGCCAGCAGCTTGGTACAGGGCCACGAGCAGTACTTC.

CDR3 in DNA: TGCAGCTCGACGTCGACTAACTATGGCTACACCTTC. Translated: CSSTSTNYGYTF. V gene TRBV29-1 combines with J gene TRBJ1-2; D gene ambiguous. The CDR3 has 12 residues. CDR1 SQVTM and CDR2 ANQGSEA come from the germline V gene. V gave up 8 bases and J gave up 0 bases, with 10 bases separating them.

This clone was counted only a few times. This chain connects TRBV11-3 to TRBJ2-2; D call uncertain. Germline-derived CDR1 and CDR2 are SGHNT and YENEEA. Trimming removed 1 base from V and 6 bases from J, with 6 bases in between. The CDR3 is 13 residues long. The chain's CDR3 is CASSLGGPGELFF. CDR3 nucleotides: TGTGCCAGCAGCTTAGGCGGCCCCGGGGAGCTGTTTTTT.

J is TRBJ1-1 and V is TRBV7-9; D unresolved. Germline lookup yields CDR1 SEHNR and CDR2 FQNEAQ (reference sequence). The CDR3 has 14 residues. The V end was cut by 10 bases, the J end by 0 bases, with 15 bases between. In DNA form, the CDR3 reads TGTGCCACCCTCAACAGCTTTTTGAACACTGAAGCTTTCTTT. It translates to CATLNSFLNTEAFF.